The 14 T cell receptor beta chains below come from one sample, sequenced in a study of Ad26.COV2.S vaccination and SARS-CoV-2 variants. Only in-frame clones appear in the TCRdb table, and some are missing; sequencing was by immunoSEQ multiplex PCR. The sample lists some 410,000 clones, about 90% occurring once. Noted treatment: 15 to 20 received Ad26.COV2.S at low or high dose, single or two shots; roughly five received placebo; per-sample allocation not given. Specimen acquisition occurred on day 63 following the initial vaccine or placebo injection. Sequencing was performed on peripheral blood, taken in a trial of Ad26.COV2.S vaccine versus placebo. All receptors come from a person aged 18-60 years who received the Ad26.COV2.S COVID-19 vaccine or a placebo.

The chain is built from TRBV14 and TRBJ1-1; D unclear. Per germline, CDR1 SGHDN and CDR2 FVKESK. V was cut by 4 bases and J by 11 bases, with 14 bases left in between. The CDR3 loop spans 12 amino acids. The CDR3 DNA is TGTGCCAGCAGCCCGGACGGCTCGCTGGCTTTCTTT. As protein: CASSPDGSLAFF.

The V gene is TRBV21-1, the J gene TRBJ1-1; the tabulated D call, TRBD1, remains unverified against the DNA. TRBV21-1 corresponds to a pseudogene. There are 18 residues in the CDR3. The CDR3 DNA reads TGTGCCAGCAGCAAAAATCGACCCCGGACAGGGGTAAACACTGAAGCTTTCTTT. Protein: CASSKNRPRTGVNTEAFF.

The gene calls are TRBV7-2 and TRBJ2-5; D is unresolved. Germline CDR1 is SGHTA and CDR2 is FQGNSA. The CDR3 extends over 12 amino acids. Trimming left V 1 base short and J 7 bases short, with 7 bases between. The CDR3 is CASSLEVGTQYF. CDR3 DNA: TGTGCCAGCAGCTTAGAAGTGGGGACCCAGTACTTC.

This clone was observed a single time. The chain joins TRBV10-3 to TRBJ1-1; D perhaps matches TRBD1 (5 bases). The CDR3 contains 17 residues. Trimming took off 4 bases at V and 0 bases at J, with 18 bases between the two ends. The germline gives CDR1 ENHRY, CDR2 SYGVKD. CDR3 DNA: TGTGCCATCAGTGTGAAGATGGGTACAGGCATGAACACTGAAGCTTTCTTT. This translates into CAISVKMGTGMNTEAFF.

This chain joins TRBV24-1 and TRBJ2-2; D tentatively fits TRBD1 or TRBD2 (7 bases each). Germline values: CDR1 KGHDR, CDR2 SFDVKD. CDR3 length: 16 residues. The V end was cut by 7 bases, the J end by 1 base, with 15 bases between. The CDR3 loop reads CATSSTGEGNTGELFF. DNA of the CDR3: TGTGCCACCAGCAGCACAGGGGAGGGGAACACCGGGGAGCTGTTTTTT.

In DNA form, the CDR3 reads TGTGCCAGCAGTGAAGAGGGGACAAGATCCTACGAGCAGTACTTC. As protein: CASSEEGTRSYEQYF. V is TRBV25-1 and J is TRBJ2-7, with D perhaps matching TRBD1 (6 bases). Germline loops: CDR1 MGHDK, CDR2 SYGVNS. Trimming pared 2 bases from V and 1 base from J, leaving 12 bases between. This CDR3 spans 15 amino acids.

V and J are TRBV7-9 and TRBJ1-1; D ambiguous. With 3 bases removed from V and 1 base from J, the gap between germline ends came to 15 bases. The CDR3 is made up of 16 amino acids. The germline CDR1 and CDR2 sequences are SEHNR and FQNEAQ (reference sequence). CDR3 sequence: CASSLEAGHKNTEAFF. The CDR3 DNA follows: TGTGCCAGCAGCTTGGAAGCGGGCCATAAGAACACTGAAGCTTTCTTT.

The genes are TRBV2 and TRBJ1-6; no reliable D call. This CDR3 region has 13 residues. The germline V gene encodes CDR1 SNHLY and CDR2 FYNNEI. The V end was cut by 4 bases, the J end by 10 bases, with 11 bases between. The CDR3 spells CASSVEGISPLHF. CDR3 nucleotide sequence: TGTGCCAGCAGTGTTGAGGGAATATCACCCCTCCACTTT.

This chain joins TRBV5-4 and TRBJ1-2; tentatively, D is TRBD1 (5 bases). The CDR3 extends over 13 amino acids. The V end lost 4 bases, the J end lost 8 bases, and 15 bases lay between the germline ends. Per the germline V gene, CDR1 is SGHNT and CDR2 is YYREEE (reference sequence). The DNA for the CDR3 is TGTGCCAGCAGCCCACCGACAGCGCTCGGCTACACCTTC. Amino acids: CASSPPTALGYTF.

The chain couples TRBV9 to TRBJ1-6, with 10 nucleotides matching TRBD1. After removal of 4 bases from V and 9 bases from J, the junction contained 7 bases not matched to a gene. Germline assignment: CDR1 SGDLS and CDR2 YYNGEE. The CDR3 spans 15 residues. The CDR3 bases are TGTGCCAGCAGCAGACGCCGGGACAGGGGTTCACCCCTCCACTTT. The encoded protein is CASSRRRDRGSPLHF.

J is TRBJ2-2 and V is TRBV24-1, with TRBD1 matching 7 bases. This CDR3 has 17 residues. With V trimmed by 1 base and J by 6 bases, 10 bases remained unmatched. Germline V gives CDR1 KGHDR, CDR2 SFDVKD. The CDR3 bases are TGTGCCACCAGTGATTTACCGACGACAGGGAAGCCCGGGGAGCTGTTTTTT. Translating it yields CATSDLPTTGKPGELFF.

The chain uses TRBV5-1 and TRBJ2-3; 9 bases map to TRBD2. The CDR3 loop spans 16 amino acids. Germline loops: CDR1 SGHRS, CDR2 YFSETQ. V was clipped by 3 bases and J by 3 bases; unmatched bases: 8. This CDR3 reads CASSSPLAGKTDTQYF. CDR3 sequence (DNA): TGCGCCAGCAGCTCCCCCCTAGCGGGGAAAACAGATACGCAGTATTTT. Variable domain in full (rest from reference TRBV5-1 and TRBJ2-3): KAGVTQTPRYLIKTRGQQVTLSCSPISGHRSVSWYQQTPGQGLQFLFEYFSETQRNKGNFPGRFSGRQFSNSRSEMNVSTLELGDSALYLCASSSPLAGKTDTQYFGPGTRLTVL.

The chain recombines TRBV6-6 with TRBJ1-5; TRBD1 matches at 9 bases. The germline V gene encodes CDR1 MNHNY and CDR2 SVGAGI (reference sequence). Trimming at V came to 5 bases and at J to 12 bases, leaving 11 bases not matched to a gene. The CDR3 contains 14 residues. The CDR3 is CASSTGTGNNHQHF. CDR3 DNA sequence: TGTGCCAGCAGTACCGGGACAGGGAATAATCACCAGCATTTT.

This clone occurred once. The chain is built from TRBV2 and TRBJ1-5, with D tentatively TRBD1 (5 bases). This CDR3 spans 13 amino acids. V was shortened by 4 bases and J by 7 bases, with 11 bases between the two germline ends. Germline CDR1 reads SNHLY; CDR2 reads FYNNEI. CDR3 DNA sequence: TGTGCCAGCAGTGGCCAGGGCGGCCAGCCCCAGCATTTT. Translation gives CASSGQGGQPQHF.